The 17 T cell receptor beta chains presented below share a single source sample, sequenced in a study of identifying expanded T cells in peripheral blood. Only in-frame clones appear in the TCRdb table, and some are missing; sequencing was by immunoSEQ multiplex PCR. The sample carries some 78,000 clones, approximately 84% recorded once. The sequenced sample was blood. These receptors all stem from a person between 18 and 75 years old in good health.

The V gene is TRBV6-6, the J gene TRBJ2-1; TRBD2 agrees at 15 bases. The germline V gene encodes CDR1 MNHNY and CDR2 SVGAGI (reference sequence). Trimming removed 4 bases from V and 8 bases from J; junction bases left unmatched: 6. The CDR3 is 16 amino acids. The CDR3 spells CASSWTSGRVGDEQFF. As DNA, the CDR3 is TGTGCCAGCAGTTGGACTAGCGGGAGGGTAGGCGATGAGCAGTTCTTC.

J is TRBJ2-2 and V is TRBV7-2; 9 bases align to TRBD2. The CDR3 runs 16 residues. CDR1 SGHTA and CDR2 FQGNSA come from the germline V gene. With 1 base clipped from V and 5 bases from J, the junction kept 5 bases outside the gene matches. The CDR3 bases are TGTGCCAGCAGCTTAGGGACTAGCGCGTTGACCGGGGAGCTGTTTTTT. Translation: CASSLGTSALTGELFF.

The rearrangement joins TRBV7-2 to TRBJ2-6; possible D gene TRBD1, 6 bases. With 5 bases removed from V and 4 bases from J, the gap between germline ends came to 15 bases. Germline CDR1 SGHTA, CDR2 FQGNSA. This CDR3 region has 16 residues. The CDR3 region is CASSASPGAGANVLTF. The CDR3 region has the DNA TGTGCCAGCAGCGCCTCCCCAGGGGCCGGGGCCAACGTCCTGACTTTC.

The chain is built from TRBV6-1 and TRBJ2-3; D unclear. This CDR3 contains 16 residues. CDR1 is MNHNS and CDR2 is SASEGT in the germline V gene. The ends were cut back, 2 bases at V and 1 base at J, with 13 bases in the middle. The CDR3 region is CASSELPFSGTDTQYF. CDR3 nucleotides: TGTGCCAGCAGTGAACTCCCCTTCAGCGGCACAGATACGCAGTATTTT.

This clone was observed a handful of times. The V and J genes are TRBV27 and TRBJ2-3; TRBD2 aligns across 12 bases. This CDR3 has 16 amino acids. J gave up 5 bases and V 6 bases, and 9 bases lay outside the gene matches. Germline V lookup: CDR1 MNHEY, CDR2 SMNVEV (reference sequence). CDR3 amino acids: CASSPEPSGRGDTQYF. The CDR3 DNA follows: TGTGCCAGCAGCCCAGAGCCTAGCGGGAGGGGAGATACGCAGTATTTT.

The chain couples TRBV19 to TRBJ1-4, with 10 bases identical to TRBD1. The CDR3 length is 13 residues. The V segment lost 8 bases and the J segment 8 bases; nucleotides outside the gene matches: 5. From germline, CDR1 is LNHDA and CDR2 SQIVND (reference sequence). The CDR3 bases are TGTGCCAGTTTCCCGGGACAGGGGGAAAAACTGTTTTTT. It encodes CASFPGQGEKLFF.

The gene calls are TRBV19 and TRBJ2-1, with 8 bases lining up with TRBD2. The CDR3 extends over 16 amino acids. CDR1 and CDR2 from the germline V gene are LNHDA and SQIVND (reference sequence). V lost 7 bases and J lost 3; bases outside the gene matches: 11. The CDR3 sequence is CASKIGTSGHYNEQFF. Written as DNA, the CDR3 is TGTGCCAGTAAAATTGGCACTAGCGGACACTACAATGAGCAGTTCTTC.

The chain joins TRBV6-5 to TRBJ1-5, with 8 nucleotides matching TRBD1. Germline V gene sequence: CDR1 MNHEY, CDR2 SVGAGI. Germline trimming cut 5 bases from V and 7 bases from J; bases unmatched to any gene: 7. The CDR3 spans 14 residues. CDR3 residues: CASSPDRGEQPQHF. The CDR3 DNA is TGTGCCAGCAGTCCCGACAGGGGAGAACAGCCCCAGCATTTT.

The chain uses TRBV19 and TRBJ2-7, with D possibly matching TRBD1 (5 bases). Deletions cut 8 bases from V and 0 bases from J, with 11 bases between. The germline V gene encodes CDR1 LNHDA and CDR2 SQIVND (reference sequence). There are 13 residues in the CDR3. This CDR3 is CASSPGPSYEQYF. CDR3 bases: TGTGCCAGTTCGCCAGGGCCCTCCTACGAGCAGTACTTC.

V usage is TRBV5-6 and J usage is TRBJ1-5, with D unclear. From germline, CDR1 is SGHDT and CDR2 YYEEEE. The CDR3 runs to 15 residues. Trimming shortened V by 4 bases and J by 2 bases, and 13 bases separated the two germline ends. The CDR3 loop is CASSKRTRGNQPQHF. The DNA for the CDR3 is TGTGCCAGCAGCAAACGGACCCGAGGCAATCAGCCCCAGCATTTT.

The chain couples TRBV28 to TRBJ2-7; D is tentatively TRBD1 or TRBD2 (6 bases each). The CDR3 has 13 residues. Germline-derived CDR1 and CDR2 are MDHEN and SYDVKM. V lost 2 bases and J 4 bases, leaving 9 bases between the germline ends. CDR3 amino acids: CASSLRGVYEQYF. The CDR3, as DNA: TGTGCCAGCAGTTTAAGGGGGGTATACGAGCAGTACTTC.

This clone has just one count. This chain joins TRBV5-1 and TRBJ2-5; D is undetermined. The CDR3 runs to 14 residues. The germline V and J ends were trimmed by 4 bases and 5 bases, with 15 bases remaining between them. In germline, CDR1 is SGHRS, CDR2 YFSETQ. CDR3 sequence (DNA): TGCGCCAGCAGCCCCGCTCTTGGCGTTGAGACCCAGTACTTC. Amino acids: CASSPALGVETQYF. Supplemented by reference TRBV5-1 and TRBJ2-5, the full variable domain reads KAGVTQTPRYLIKTRGQQVTLSCSPISGHRSVSWYQQTPGQGLQFLFEYFSETQRNKGNFPGRFSGRQFSNSRSEMNVSTLELGDSALYLCASSPALGVETQYFGPGTRLLVL.

The table lists this clone with a few counts. The chain employs TRBV30 and TRBJ1-2, with a possible D match to TRBD1 (5 bases). The CDR3 is 11 amino acids. Trimming shortened V by 5 bases and J by 4 bases, and 8 bases separated the two germline ends. CDR1 is GTSNPN, CDR2 SVGIG, per germline (reference sequence). The CDR3: CAWSGLYGYTF. The CDR3 DNA sequence: TGTGCCTGGTCAGGGCTCTATGGCTACACCTTC.

This chain connects TRBV4-1 to TRBJ1-4; D ambiguous. The CDR3 contains 15 residues. Germline-derived CDR1 and CDR2 are MGHRA and YSYEKL. V was clipped by 0 bases and J by 8 bases, with 13 bases between them. The CDR3 DNA reads as TGCGCCAGCAGCCAAGAAAGTTGGCGATGGGAAAAACTGTTTTTT. It encodes CASSQESWRWEKLFF.

V gene TRBV5-1 combines with J gene TRBJ1-2; no clear D gene. The CDR3 spans 12 residues. Trimming removed 4 bases from V and 6 bases from J, with 10 bases in between. In germline, CDR1 is SGHRS, CDR2 YFSETQ. CDR3 DNA sequence: TGCGCCAGCAGCCTGCTTGGGGATGGCTACACCTTC. Its protein is CASSLLGDGYTF.

The J gene is TRBJ2-1, the V gene TRBV7-9, with D perhaps TRBD2 (5 bases). Looked up from germline, CDR1 is SEHNR and CDR2 is FQNEAQ (reference sequence). The V end lost 6 bases, the J end lost 6 bases, and 18 bases lay between the germline ends. The CDR3 has 15 amino acids. The CDR3 is CASRTAGGPGNEQFF. The CDR3 coding sequence is TGTGCCAGCAGGACTGCGGGCGGGCCCGGCAATGAGCAGTTCTTC.

This clone was found once. The chain combines TRBV14 with TRBJ2-1; no reliable D call. Germline lookup yields CDR1 SGHDN and CDR2 FVKESK. V shed 3 bases and J shed 6 bases, with 12 bases lying between them. The CDR3 loop spans 14 amino acids. In nucleotides, the CDR3 is TGTGCCAGCAGCCAGGGTAGAGTACGCAATGAGCAGTTCTTC. Its translation: CASSQGRVRNEQFF.